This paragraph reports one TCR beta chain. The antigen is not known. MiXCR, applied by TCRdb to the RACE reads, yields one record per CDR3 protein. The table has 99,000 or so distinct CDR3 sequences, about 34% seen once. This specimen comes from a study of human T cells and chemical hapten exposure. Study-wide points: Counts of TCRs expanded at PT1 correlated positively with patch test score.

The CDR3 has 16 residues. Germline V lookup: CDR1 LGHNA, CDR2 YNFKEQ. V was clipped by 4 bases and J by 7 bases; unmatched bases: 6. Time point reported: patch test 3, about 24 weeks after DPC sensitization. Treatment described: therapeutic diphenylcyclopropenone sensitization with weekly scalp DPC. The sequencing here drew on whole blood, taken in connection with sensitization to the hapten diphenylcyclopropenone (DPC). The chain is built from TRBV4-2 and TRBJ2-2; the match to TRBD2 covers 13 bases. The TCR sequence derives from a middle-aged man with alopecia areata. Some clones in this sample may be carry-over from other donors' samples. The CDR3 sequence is CASSPRLAGGHGELFF. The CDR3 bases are TGTGCCAGCAGCCCCCGACTAGCGGGAGGTCACGGGGAGCTGTTTTTT.